The 24 T cell receptor beta chains below were found in one sample sequenced in a study of cytotoxic CD8 clonotypes in ibrutinib-treated CLL. Assay used: immunoSEQ multiplex PCR; TCRdb lists only in-frame clones, some missing. The sample lists over 120,000 clones; 65% to 85% were seen once. The source was PBMCs, collected after 36 months of ibrutinib treatment. The source of these receptors is a human donor with chronic lymphocytic leukemia.

This chain links TRBV2 with TRBJ1-1; a possible D gene is TRBD1 (5 bases). The CDR3 consists of 12 residues. From germline, CDR1 is SNHLY and CDR2 FYNNEI. Trimming pared 4 bases from V and 3 bases from J, leaving 6 bases between. The CDR3 DNA sequence: TGTGCCAGCAGTGGGGACTACACTGAAGCTTTCTTT. It specifies CASSGDYTEAFF. Variable domain in full (rest from reference TRBV2 and TRBJ1-1): EPEVTQTPSHQVTQMGQEVILRCVPISNHLYFYWYRQILGQKVEFLVSFYNNEISEKSEIFDDQFSVERPDGSNFTLKIRSTKLEDSAMYFCASSGDYTEAFFGQGTRLTVV.

The chain uses TRBV20-1 and TRBJ2-7; D is ambiguous. The CDR3 has 10 residues. V was shortened by 4 bases and J by 2 bases, with 3 bases between the two germline ends. Germline V gene data show CDR1 as DFQATT and CDR2 as SNEGSKA (reference sequence). The DNA for the CDR3 is TGCAGTGCTACCCCCTACGAGCAGTACTTC. Residues: CSATPYEQYF.

The rearrangement joins TRBV10-1 to TRBJ2-2; tentative D call: TRBD1 (6 bases). The CDR3 is 13 amino acids. Trimming took off 8 bases at V and 3 bases at J, with 10 bases between the two ends. Germline-derived CDR1 and CDR2 are WNHNN and SYGVQD (reference sequence). DNA for the CDR3: TGCGCCAGCCGACAGGACTACACCGGGGAGCTGTTTTTT. Its protein product is CASRQDYTGELFF.

This clone was seen a handful of times. The chain has TRBV5-8 and TRBJ2-7; D not certain. The V gene's germline CDR1 is SGHTS and CDR2 YDEGEE. The CDR3 has 12 residues. Trimming shortened V by 0 bases and J by 1 base, and 2 bases separated the two germline ends. The CDR3 DNA reads TGTGCCAGCAGCTTGGCATCCTACGAGCAGTACTTC. This codes for CASSLASYEQYF.

This chain links TRBV5-1 with TRBJ2-3, with 8 nucleotides matching TRBD2. Losses at the gene ends were 1 base for V and 4 bases for J; bases not matched to a gene: 5. The CDR3 spans 15 residues. CDR1 is SGHRS, CDR2 YFSETQ, per germline. Here the CDR3 DNA reads TGCGCCAGCAGCTTGATGCCGGGAGGGCCAGATACGCAGTATTTT. This codes for CASSLMPGGPDTQYF.

J is TRBJ2-7 and V is TRBV11-3, with D maybe TRBD1 (6 bases). The CDR3 length is 15 residues. The germline V gene has CDR1 SGHNT and CDR2 YENEEA. Trimming shortened V by 6 bases and J by 0 bases, and 15 bases separated the two germline ends. The CDR3 DNA follows: TGTGCCAGCAGGAGGCGGCAGGGGACCTCCTACGAGCAGTACTTC. Amino acid sequence: CASRRRQGTSYEQYF.

CDR3 sequence reads: CAIGTGHPGANVLTF. CDR3 DNA: TGTGCCATAGGGACGGGGCATCCTGGGGCCAACGTCCTGACTTTC. The rearrangement joins TRBV19 to TRBJ2-6; possibly TRBD1 or TRBD2 for D (5 bases each). Trimming took 10 bases from V and 2 from J, leaving 15 bases between them. The CDR3 length is 15 residues. The germline CDR1 and CDR2 sequences are LNHDA and SQIVND (reference sequence).

V is TRBV7-9 and J is TRBJ2-7; TRBD1 might be the D (6 bases). The CDR3 consists of 14 residues. The germline V gene encodes CDR1 SEHNR and CDR2 FQNEAQ (reference sequence). Trimming pared 2 bases from V and 2 bases from J, leaving 10 bases between. The CDR3 region has the DNA TGTGCCAGCAGCTTAAAGGGGGAAACCTACGAGCAGTACTTC. It yields the protein CASSLKGETYEQYF.

This sequence joins TRBV15 and TRBJ2-5, with a tentative D call TRBD2 (6 bases). There are 15 residues in the CDR3. CDR1 is LNHNV, CDR2 YYDKDF, per germline (reference sequence). Trimming stripped 2 bases from V and 2 bases from J, with 12 bases between. The CDR3 DNA reads TGTGCCACCAGCAGAACCGGGACTTTGCAAGAGACCCAGTACTTC. Encoded protein: CATSRTGTLQETQYF.

The chain has TRBV2 and TRBJ2-7; 10 bases agree with TRBD2. The V gene end was trimmed by 5 bases and the J gene end by 2 bases; junction bases not matched to a gene: 3. Looked up from germline, CDR1 is SNHLY and CDR2 is FYNNEI. CDR3 length equals 14 residues. In nucleotides, the CDR3 is TGTGCCAGCAGTAGGACTAGCGGAACCTACGAGCAGTACTTC. Its translation: CASSRTSGTYEQYF. Together with reference TRBV2 and TRBJ2-7, the CDR3 gives the full variable domain: EPEVTQTPSHQVTQMGQEVILRCVPISNHLYFYWYRQILGQKVEFLVSFYNNEISEKSEIFDDQFSVERPDGSNFTLKIRSTKLEDSAMYFCASSRTSGTYEQYFGPGTRLTVT.

V and J are TRBV19 and TRBJ1-5, with D hard to call. Trimming stripped 5 bases from V and 7 bases from J, with 9 bases between. The CDR3 runs 12 residues. CDR1 and CDR2 (germline): LNHDA, SQIVND (reference sequence). Here the CDR3 reads CASSGGSQPQHF. CDR3 coding DNA: TGTGCCAGTAGTGGCGGGAGCCAGCCCCAGCATTTT.

This chain joins TRBV11-2 and TRBJ2-1; 12 bases fit TRBD2. The CDR3 runs 16 residues. V shed 1 base, J shed 9 bases, and the junction held 7 bases outside the gene matches. Germline-derived CDR1 and CDR2 are SGHAT and FQNNGV. CDR3 bases: TGTGCCAGCAGCTTAGTTAGTGCGGGACTAGCGGGTGAGCAGTTCTTC. This translates into CASSLVSAGLAGEQFF.

J is TRBJ1-2 and V is TRBV2; no firm D call. The CDR3 loop spans 15 amino acids. Germline CDR1 reads SNHLY; CDR2 reads FYNNEI. V lost 7 bases to trimming and J lost 6 bases, with 21 bases between them. The CDR3 DNA reads TGTGCCAGCACCCGAACCTGGCGAGGGCCGAATGGCTACACCTTC. Protein: CASTRTWRGPNGYTF.

The chain has TRBV6-6 and TRBJ2-1; D is uncertain. Trimming shortened V by 6 bases and J by 9 bases, and 21 bases separated the two germline ends. This CDR3 has 15 amino acids. The germline V gene encodes CDR1 MNHNY and CDR2 SVGAGI (reference sequence). This CDR3 reads CASRRPGLATSEQFF. Here the CDR3 DNA reads TGTGCCAGCAGACGACCTGGTCTCGCCACAAGTGAGCAGTTCTTC.

The chain couples TRBV10-3 to TRBJ1-1; D gene unclear. This CDR3 spans 15 amino acids. V was clipped by 0 bases and J by 5 bases, with 13 bases between them. The germline CDR1 and CDR2 sequences are ENHRY and SYGVKD. CDR3 protein: CAISESIVLGTEAFF. CDR3 bases: TGTGCCATCAGTGAGTCAATTGTCCTGGGAACTGAAGCTTTCTTT.

The V call is TRBV9, the J call TRBJ2-2, with TRBD2 matching 11 bases. Trimming cost V 1 base and J 6 bases; bases outside gene matches: 5. This CDR3 region has 16 residues. Germline CDR1 reads SGDLS; CDR2 reads YYNGEE. CDR3 nucleotide sequence: TGTGCCAGCAGCGTAACTAGCGGGAGATTTTCCGGGGAGCTGTTTTTT. Translation gives CASSVTSGRFSGELFF.

The chain joins TRBV20-1 to TRBJ1-1; D gene unclear. In germline, CDR1 is DFQATT, CDR2 SNEGSKA (reference sequence). This CDR3 region has 11 residues. CDR3 protein: CSPSGNTEAFF. CDR3 coding DNA: TGCAGCCCGTCCGGGAACACTGAAGCTTTCTTT.

V and J are TRBV19 and TRBJ2-7, with 7 bases identical to TRBD2. The CDR3 extends over 13 amino acids. Germline V CDR1 and CDR2: LNHDA, SQIVND (reference sequence). The trim removed 5 bases at V and 3 bases at J, leaving 4 bases unmatched. For the CDR3, the DNA is TGTGCCAGTAGTCGGGGGGAAAGCTACGAGCAGTACTTC. This encodes CASSRGESYEQYF.

The CDR3 DNA sequence: TGCGCCAGCAGCTACCGGGACCACCTAGCCGCAGATACGCAGTATTTT. It translates to CASSYRDHLAADTQYF. The V call is TRBV5-1, the J call TRBJ2-3, with D possibly called TRBD1 or TRBD2 (5 bases each). Germline V gene sequence: CDR1 SGHRS, CDR2 YFSETQ. The CDR3 has 16 residues. V was shortened by 3 bases and J by 4 bases, with 18 bases between the two germline ends. Combining the CDR3 with reference TRBV5-1 and TRBJ2-3 gives the whole variable domain KAGVTQTPRYLIKTRGQQVTLSCSPISGHRSVSWYQQTPGQGLQFLFEYFSETQRNKGNFPGRFSGRQFSNSRSEMNVSTLELGDSALYLCASSYRDHLAADTQYFGPGTRLTVL.

This clone was seen only a few times. The genes are TRBV29-1 and TRBJ1-2; TRBD1 agrees at 7 bases. Germline V gene sequence: CDR1 SQVTM, CDR2 ANQGSEA. The junction had 18 bases not matched to a gene; V was cut back by 3 bases and J by 8 bases. CDR3 length equals 16 residues. DNA of the CDR3: TGCAGCGTTGATCTGACCGGGACAGTCGGAAGAGGAGGCTACACCTTC. It is translated as CSVDLTGTVGRGGYTF.

This clone was detected once. This chain joins TRBV15 and TRBJ2-2; 9 positions match TRBD1. CDR1 and CDR2 (germline): LNHNV, YYDKDF (reference sequence). With V trimmed by 4 bases and J by 6 bases, 3 bases remained unmatched. CDR3 length equals 14 residues. The CDR3 region is CATSKYRGPGELFF. CDR3 in DNA: TGTGCCACCAGCAAATACAGGGGGCCCGGGGAGCTGTTTTTT.

This clone is a singleton in its sample. The V call is TRBV10-3, the J call TRBJ2-1, with 8 positions matching TRBD2. The CDR3 totals 16 residues. The germline gives CDR1 ENHRY, CDR2 SYGVKD. J lost 2 bases, V lost 2 bases, and 5 bases had no gene match. Written as DNA, the CDR3 is TGTGCCATCAGTGAGGCGACTAGCGACGCCTACAATGAGCAGTTCTTC. Protein sequence: CAISEATSDAYNEQFF.

This clone was counted many times. The genes are TRBV29-1 and TRBJ1-2; no definite D call. Germline V gives CDR1 SQVTM, CDR2 ANQGSEA. The CDR3 loop spans 15 amino acids. Trimming stripped 7 bases from V and 3 bases from J, with 21 bases between. CDR3 DNA: TGCAGCGCTCTCGGCTCCCAAGTTATGGACTATGGCTACACCTTC. It specifies CSALGSQVMDYGYTF.

V is TRBV5-1 and J is TRBJ1-5; no reliable D call. The V gene lost 0 bases and the J gene lost 0 bases, with 7 bases spanning the gap. Germline V gene data show CDR1 as SGHRS and CDR2 as YFSETQ. The CDR3 is made up of 15 amino acids. DNA for the CDR3: TGCGCCAGCAGCTTGGACTCGGATAGCAATCAGCCCCAGCATTTT. This gives the protein CASSLDSDSNQPQHF.